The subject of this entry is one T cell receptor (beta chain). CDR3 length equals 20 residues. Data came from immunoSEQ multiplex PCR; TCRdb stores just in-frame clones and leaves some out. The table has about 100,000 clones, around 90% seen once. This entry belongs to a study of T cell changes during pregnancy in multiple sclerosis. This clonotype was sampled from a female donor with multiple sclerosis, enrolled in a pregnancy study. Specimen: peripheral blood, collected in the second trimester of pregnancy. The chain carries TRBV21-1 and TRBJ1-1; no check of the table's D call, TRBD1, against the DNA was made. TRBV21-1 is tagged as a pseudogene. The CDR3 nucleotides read TGTGCCAGCAGCAAAGTTGGAAGTGTCCCGGACAGGCTCGGAAACACTGAAGCTTTCTTT. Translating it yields CASSKVGSVPDRLGNTEAFF.